The 18 T cell receptor beta chains presented below share a single source sample, sequenced in a study of T cell responses to AZD1222 COVID-19 vaccine. Clones were sequenced by immunoSEQ multiplex PCR, and TCRdb holds only the in-frame ones, with some missing. The sample lists 130,000 or so clones, about 93% occurring once. This sample comprised peripheral blood, obtained on day 0 of AZD1222 vaccination. Receptor source: an adult in good health.

J is TRBJ1-2 and V is TRBV3-1 (or the pseudogene TRBV3-2), with TRBD1 matching 7 bases. This CDR3 is 14 amino acids long. Trimming removed 1 base from V and 4 bases from J; junction bases left unmatched: 3. From germline, CDR1 is LGHDT and CDR2 YNNKEL (reference sequence). The CDR3 nucleotides read TGTGCCAGCAGCCAAGGGGACAGAGTCTATGGCTACACCTTC. Its protein is CASSQGDRVYGYTF.

This clone showed up just once. The CDR3 DNA reads TGTGCCAGCACTTCTAGAAGGCAGCAGAACTACGAGCAGTACTTC. This encodes CASTSRRQQNYEQYF. The chain uses TRBV6-6 and TRBJ2-7, with D unresolved. V was cut by 7 bases and J by 3 bases, with 19 bases left in between. This CDR3 region has 15 residues. Germline assignment: CDR1 MNHNY and CDR2 SVGAGI (reference sequence).

The chain carries TRBV19 and TRBJ2-2, with D perhaps matching TRBD2 (5 bases). The CDR3 consists of 13 residues. The V gene's germline CDR1 is LNHDA and CDR2 SQIVND (reference sequence). V was trimmed by 4 bases and J by 5 bases, leaving 8 bases between them. Written as DNA, the CDR3 is TGTGCCAGTAGTACGGAGGAGACCGGGGAGCTGTTTTTT. It is translated as CASSTEETGELFF.

The rearrangement uses TRBV13 and TRBJ2-2; D gene uncertain. V lost 5 bases and J 0 bases, leaving 10 bases between the germline ends. The CDR3 is 15 residues long. Germline values: CDR1 PRHDT, CDR2 FYEKMQ (reference sequence). The CDR3 bases are TGTGCCAGCAGCCTGACACACACGAACACCGGGGAGCTGTTTTTT. Translation: CASSLTHTNTGELFF.

The chain's CDR3 is CASSLGFSDIMYF. The DNA for the CDR3 is TGCGCCAGCAGCTTGGGATTTTCTGACATCATGTATTTT. J is TRBJ2-3 and V is TRBV5-1, with unresolved D. Germline V gives CDR1 SGHRS, CDR2 YFSETQ. This CDR3 has 13 amino acids. Trimming removed 0 bases from V and 14 bases from J, with 16 bases in between.

The chain carries TRBV24-1 and TRBJ2-1; TRBD1 agrees at 7 bases. V trimming: 1 base; J trimming: 6 bases; junction bases outside the gene matches: 14. The CDR3 contains 18 residues. CDR1 and CDR2 from the germline V gene are KGHDR and SFDVKD. The CDR3 region has the DNA TGTGCCACCAGTGATTTATCACCGATACAGGGGTCCAGCAATGAGCAGTTCTTC. Encoded protein: CATSDLSPIQGSSNEQFF.

The chain has TRBV7-8 and TRBJ2-7; possibly TRBD1 for D (5 bases). The germline CDR1 and CDR2 sequences are SGHVS and FQNEAQ. The V end was cut by 3 bases, the J end by 0 bases, with 15 bases between. This CDR3 is built from 16 residues. The CDR3 reads CASSFAGKASSYEQYF. The CDR3 DNA reads as TGTGCCAGCAGCTTTGCAGGGAAGGCCAGCTCCTACGAGCAGTACTTC.

V and J are TRBV4-2 and TRBJ1-2, with 9 bases identical to TRBD1. Per germline, CDR1 LGHNA and CDR2 YNFKEQ. Trimming removed 4 bases from V and 2 bases from J; junction bases left unmatched: 8. The CDR3 length is 16 residues. The CDR3 DNA reads as TGTGCCAGCAGCCCCCGTCCCGGGACAGGGAACTATGGCTACACCTTC. Its protein is CASSPRPGTGNYGYTF.

CDR3 residues: CASSLGSDAKKNTEAFF. As DNA, the CDR3 is TGTGCCAGCAGCTTAGGGTCTGATGCCAAGAAGAACACTGAAGCTTTCTTT. This chain links TRBV11-3 with TRBJ1-1; D gene unclear. Trimming cost V 1 base and J 1 base, with 16 bases left between them. The CDR3 consists of 17 residues. Germline CDR1 is SGHNT and CDR2 is YENEEA.

The chain is built from TRBV24-1 and TRBJ1-3; D is unclear. The CDR3 sequence is 14 residues long. Per germline, CDR1 KGHDR and CDR2 SFDVKD. Deletions cut 5 bases from V and 4 bases from J, with 11 bases between. The CDR3 DNA reads as TGTGCCACCAGTGTGAGGGCGGCGGGAAACACCATATATTTT. Its translation is CATSVRAAGNTIYF.

The chain couples TRBV2 to TRBJ1-1; 7 bases are a match to TRBD1. From germline, CDR1 is SNHLY and CDR2 FYNNEI. Losses at the gene ends were 6 bases for V and 0 bases for J; bases not matched to a gene: 4. This CDR3 spans 14 amino acids. This chain's CDR3 is CASSAGQVNTEAFF. DNA of the CDR3: TGTGCCAGCAGCGCCGGACAGGTGAACACTGAAGCTTTCTTT. Full variable domain (rest looked up from reference TRBV2 and TRBJ1-1): EPEVTQTPSHQVTQMGQEVILRCVPISNHLYFYWYRQILGQKVEFLVSFYNNEISEKSEIFDDQFSVERPDGSNFTLKIRSTKLEDSAMYFCASSAGQVNTEAFFGQGTRLTVV.

The J gene is TRBJ1-2, the V gene TRBV25-1, with 8 bases matching TRBD1. The V segment lost 8 bases and the J segment 6 bases; nucleotides outside the gene matches: 11. Germline CDR1 reads MGHDK; CDR2 reads SYGVNS. This CDR3 has 14 residues. CDR3 sequence reads: CASPSITGGHGYTF. The CDR3 nucleotides are TGTGCCAGCCCGTCCATTACAGGGGGGCATGGCTACACCTTC.

The chain is built from TRBV3-1 (or the pseudogene TRBV3-2) and TRBJ2-5, with D hard to call. The CDR3 covers 15 residues. Trimming shortened V by 0 bases and J by 5 bases, and 13 bases separated the two germline ends. The V gene's germline CDR1 is LGHDT and CDR2 YNNKEL (reference sequence). CDR3 bases: TGTGCCAGCAGCCAAGATCATGGGGTAAAGGAGACCCAGTACTTC. Its protein product is CASSQDHGVKETQYF.

The J gene is TRBJ2-4, the V gene TRBV5-1; D is undetermined. This CDR3 spans 18 amino acids. CDR1 and CDR2 (germline): SGHRS, YFSETQ. V was clipped by 0 bases and J by 0 bases, with 16 bases between them. CDR3 nucleotides: TGCGCCAGCAGCTTGGGGGGATCGGGCCCCTTAGCCAAAAACATTCAGTACTTC. Its translation is CASSLGGSGPLAKNIQYF.

The chain joins TRBV7-8 to TRBJ1-2; D is ambiguous. CDR3 length: 13 amino acids. Germline CDR1 SGHVS, CDR2 FQNEAQ. Trimming took 5 bases from V and 8 from J, leaving 15 bases between them. CDR3 sequence (DNA): TGTGCCAGCAGCCCAAGATCCGGCTTCGGCTACACCTTC. It specifies CASSPRSGFGYTF.

The J gene is TRBJ2-5, the V gene TRBV19, with 7 bases identical to TRBD2. CDR3 length equals 14 residues. The germline gives CDR1 LNHDA, CDR2 SQIVND (reference sequence). With 8 bases clipped from V and 3 bases from J, the junction kept 9 bases outside the gene matches. This CDR3 reads CASATVGGKETQYF. CDR3 nucleotide sequence: TGTGCCAGTGCCACAGTGGGAGGGAAAGAGACCCAGTACTTC.

This chain joins TRBV6-4 and TRBJ2-7, with a weak D call TRBD2 (6 bases). This CDR3 is 16 amino acids long. The V and J ends lost 0 bases and 0 bases respectively, with 12 bases between them. CDR1 is MRHNA, CDR2 SNTAGT, per germline. In nucleotides, the CDR3 is TGTGCCAGCAGTGACTCGAGGAACGGGAGCTCCTACGAGCAGTACTTC. It yields the protein CASSDSRNGSSYEQYF.

In its sample, this clone was seen once. V gene TRBV27 combines with J gene TRBJ2-7; D possibly corresponds to TRBD2 (6 bases). Germline loops: CDR1 MNHEY, CDR2 SMNVEV (reference sequence). The V end lost 5 bases, the J end lost 4 bases, and 15 bases lay between the germline ends. There are 14 residues in the CDR3. CDR3 DNA: TGTGCCAGCAGTGAGATAACTAGCAAATACGAGCAGTACTTC. Translating it yields CASSEITSKYEQYF.